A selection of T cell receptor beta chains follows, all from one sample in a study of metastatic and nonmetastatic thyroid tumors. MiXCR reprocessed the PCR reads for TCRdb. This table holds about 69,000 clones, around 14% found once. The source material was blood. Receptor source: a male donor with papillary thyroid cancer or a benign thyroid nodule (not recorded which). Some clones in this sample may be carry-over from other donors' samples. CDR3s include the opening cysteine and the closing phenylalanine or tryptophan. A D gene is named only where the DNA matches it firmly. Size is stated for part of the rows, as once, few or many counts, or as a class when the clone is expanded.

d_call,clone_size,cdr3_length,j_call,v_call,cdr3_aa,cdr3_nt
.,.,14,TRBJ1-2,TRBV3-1,CASSQAGIPRGYTF,TGTGCCAGCAGCCAGGCCGGGATTCCACGTGGCTACACCTTC
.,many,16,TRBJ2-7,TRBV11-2,CASSPTTMEARYEQYF,TGTGCCAGCAGCCCGACTACGATGGAAGCTCGCTACGAGCAGTACTTC
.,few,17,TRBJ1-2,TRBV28,CASSFLWTYISNYGYTF,TGTGCCAGCAGTTTCTTGTGGACGTATATTTCTAACTATGGCTACACCTTT
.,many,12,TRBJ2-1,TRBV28,CASTVGYNEQFF,TGTGCCAGTACGGTGGGCTACAATGAGCAGTTCTTC
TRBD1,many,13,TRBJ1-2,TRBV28,CASSPGTVGGYTF,TGTGCCAGCAGCCCCGGGACAGTGGGCGGCTACACCTTC
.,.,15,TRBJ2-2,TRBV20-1,CSARRGDGDTWELFF,TGCAGTGCTAGAAGGGGGGATGGGGACACCTGGGAGCTGTTTTTT
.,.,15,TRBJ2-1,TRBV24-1,CATAPSACSYNEQFF,TGTGCCACCGCCCCGTCAGCGTGCTCTTACAATGAGCAGTTCTTC
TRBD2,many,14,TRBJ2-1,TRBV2,CASSEVVAGVSPFF,TGTGCCAGCAGTGAAGTAGTAGCGGGAGTATCTCCGTTCTTC
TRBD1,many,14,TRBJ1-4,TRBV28,CASSLGQYNEKLFF,TGTGCCAGCAGCCTGGGACAGTACAATGAAAAACTGTTTTTT
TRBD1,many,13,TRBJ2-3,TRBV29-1,CSARTGGTDTQYF,TGCAGCGCCCGGACAGGGGGAACAGATACGCAGTATTTT
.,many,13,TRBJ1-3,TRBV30,CAWQIGSGNTIYF,TGTGCCTGGCAGATTGGATCTGGAAACACCATATATTTT
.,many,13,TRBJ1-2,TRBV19,CASSSQANYGYTF,TGTGCCAGTAGTTCGCAGGCGAACTATGGCTACACCTTC
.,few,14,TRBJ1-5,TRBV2,CASSGSTPNQPQHF,TGTGCCAGCAGTGGATCGACGCCAAATCAGCCCCAGCATTTT
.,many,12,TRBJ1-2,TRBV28,CASSLPDYGYTF,TGTGCCAGCAGTTTGCCCGACTATGGCTACACCTTC
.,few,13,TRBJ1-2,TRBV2,CASHVESNYGYTF,TGTGCCAGCCATGTGGAGTCGAACTATGGCTACACCTTC
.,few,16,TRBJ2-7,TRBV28,CASMGTSVRQTYEQYF,TGTGCCAGCATGGGAACATCCGTCCGTCAAACCTACGAGCAGTACTTC
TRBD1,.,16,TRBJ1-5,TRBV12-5,CASGQPAGQINRLQHF,TGTGCTAGTGGCCAGCCAGCGGGACAGATAAATCGGCTCCAGCATTTT
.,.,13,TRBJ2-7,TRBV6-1,CASTPTSSYEQYF,TGTGCCAGCACCCCGACTAGCTCCTACGAGCAGTACTTC
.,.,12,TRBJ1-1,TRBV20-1,CSAAQGNTEAFF,TGCAGTGCTGCACAGGGGAACACTGAAGCTTTCTTT
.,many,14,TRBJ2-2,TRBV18,CASSPRGDTGELFF,TGTGCCAGCTCACCAAGGGGGGACACCGGGGAGCTGTTTTTT
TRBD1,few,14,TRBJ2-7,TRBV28,CASRSGQEDGEQYF,TGTGCCAGCAGGTCGGGACAGGAAGATGGCGAGCAGTACTTC
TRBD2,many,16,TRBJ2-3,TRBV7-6,CASSLSMAGAADTQYF,TGTGCCAGCAGCTTAAGTATGGCGGGAGCTGCAGATACGCAGTATTTT
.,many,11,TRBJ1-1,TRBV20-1,CSATIRTEAFF,TGCAGTGCTACCATAAGGACTGAAGCTTTCTTT
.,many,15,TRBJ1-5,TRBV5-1,CASSLEGGSNQPQHF,TGCGCCAGCAGCTTGGAAGGTGGCAGCAATCAGCCCCAGCATTTT
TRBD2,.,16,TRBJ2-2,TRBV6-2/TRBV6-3,CASRRSTSGRTVELFF,TGTGCCAGCAGGAGGTCCACTAGCGGGAGGACCGTGGAGCTGTTTTTT
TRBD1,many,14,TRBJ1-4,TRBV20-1,CSATRQGGNEKLFF,TGCAGTGCTACCCGACAGGGTGGGAATGAAAAACTGTTTTTT
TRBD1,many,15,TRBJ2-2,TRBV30,CAWSRQGVDTGELFF,TGTGCCTGGAGTCGACAGGGAGTTGACACCGGGGAGCTGTTTTTT
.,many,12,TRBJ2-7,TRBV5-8,CASSLGVGEQYF,TGTGCCAGCAGCCTTGGAGTCGGTGAGCAGTACTTC
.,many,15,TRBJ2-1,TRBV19,CASSIGVFSYNEQFF,TGTGCCAGTAGTATAGGGGTTTTCTCCTACAATGAGCAGTTCTTC
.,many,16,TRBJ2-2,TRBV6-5,CASSYHSPAYTGELFF,TGTGCCAGCAGTTACCACTCCCCGGCTTACACCGGGGAGCTGTTTTTT
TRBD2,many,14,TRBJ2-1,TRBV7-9,CATSREGTYNEQFF,TGTGCCACCAGTAGGGAGGGTACCTACAATGAGCAGTTCTTC
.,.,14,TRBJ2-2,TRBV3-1,CASSLNWVTGELFF,TGTGCCAGCAGCCTTAACTGGGTGACCGGGGAGCTGTTTTTT
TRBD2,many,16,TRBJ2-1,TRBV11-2,CASSLTGTNTYNEQFF,TGTGCCAGCAGCCTTACCGGGACTAATACCTACAATGAGCAGTTCTTC
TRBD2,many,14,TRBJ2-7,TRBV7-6,CASSLGGGRSEQYF,TGTGCCAGCAGCTTAGGTGGCGGGAGGAGTGAGCAGTACTTC
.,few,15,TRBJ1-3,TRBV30,CAWSSRDESGNTIYF,TGTGCCTGGAGTTCCAGGGATGAGTCTGGAAACACCATATATTTT
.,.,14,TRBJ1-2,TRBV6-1,CASSDQTGYHGYNF,TGTGCCAGCAGTGACCAGACAGGCTATCATGGCTACAACTTC
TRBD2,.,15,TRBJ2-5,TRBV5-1,CAISRTSGRDETHYF,TGCGCCATCAGCAGGACTAGCGGGAGAGATGAGACCCATTACTTC
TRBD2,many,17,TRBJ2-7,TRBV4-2,CASSPRLAGGGTYEQYF,TGTGCCAGCAGCCCAAGACTAGCGGGAGGTGGGACCTACGAGCAGTACTTC
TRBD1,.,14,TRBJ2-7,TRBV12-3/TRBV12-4,CASSPGTAYHEQYF,TGTGCCAGCAGTCCCGGGACAGCCTACCACGAGCAGTACTTC
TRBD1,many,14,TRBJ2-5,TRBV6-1,CASSRGQGGETQYF,TGTGCCAGCAGTAGGGGACAGGGAGGAGAGACCCAGTACTTC
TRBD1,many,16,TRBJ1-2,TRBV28,CASSLVSRGQYYGYTF,TGTGCCAGCAGCCTAGTCTCCAGGGGGCAATACTATGGCTACACCTTC
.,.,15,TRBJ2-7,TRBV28,CASSSRDLSSYVQYF,TGTGCCAGCAGCAGTCGGGACCTAAGCTCCTACGTGCAGTACTTC
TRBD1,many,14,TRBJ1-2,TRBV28,CASSRQGVNYGYTF,TGTGCCAGCTCGCGACAGGGGGTAAACTATGGCTACACCTTC
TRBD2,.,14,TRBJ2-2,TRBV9,CASGVDSGIGELFF,TGTGCCAGCGGCGTTGATAGCGGGATAGGGGAGCTGTTTTTT
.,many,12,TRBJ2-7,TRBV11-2,CASSFPSYEQYF,TGTGCCAGCAGCTTCCCATCCTACGAGCAGTACTTC
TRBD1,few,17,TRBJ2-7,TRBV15,CATSICIRDSLSYEQYF,TGTGCCACCAGCATATGCATCCGGGACAGCCTATCCTACGAGCAGTACTTC
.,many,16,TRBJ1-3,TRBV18,CASSPGLGNSGNTIYF,TGTGCCAGCTCACCCGGGCTGGGGAACTCTGGAAACACCATATATTTT
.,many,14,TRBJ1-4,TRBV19,CASRGRPTNEKLFF,TGTGCCAGTAGGGGCAGACCAACTAATGAAAAACTGTTTTTT
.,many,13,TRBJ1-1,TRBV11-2,CASSHMLNTEAFF,TGTGCCAGCAGCCACATGCTGAACACTGAAGCTTTCTTT
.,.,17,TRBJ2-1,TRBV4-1,CGSSQEVTPGLGNEQFF,TGCGGCAGCAGCCAAGAAGTGACCCCAGGGTTGGGCAATGAGCAGTTCTTC
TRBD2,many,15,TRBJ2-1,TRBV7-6,CASSLTSGEYNEQFF,TGTGCCAGCAGCTTAACTAGCGGAGAATACAATGAGCAGTTCTTC
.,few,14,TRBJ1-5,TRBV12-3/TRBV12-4,CASRSGTRNQPQHF,TGTGCCAGCAGGAGCGGGACCCGCAATCAGCCCCAGCATTTT
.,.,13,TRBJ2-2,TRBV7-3,CASRDPRGGELFF,TGTGCCAGCAGGGACCCTCGGGGCGGGGAGCTGTTTTTT